Each of the 2 T cell receptor beta chains below was sequenced from the same sample in a study of identical twins. Each CDR3 protein is one row after TCRdb ran MiXCR on the 5' RACE reads. Here the sample spans a few hundred thousand distinct CDR3 sequences, about 8% being singletons. Separately, the same data were catalogued under a study of yellow fever vaccine responses in identical twins.

Sequencing used CD8+ T cells sorted from blood. Receptors originate from a woman under 30 in good health.

J is TRBJ2-3 and V is TRBV6-1; 9 nucleotides line up with TRBD1. Germline-derived CDR1 and CDR2 are MNHNS and SASEGT. This CDR3 region has 16 residues. Losses at the gene ends were 6 bases for V and 3 bases for J; bases not matched to a gene: 10. In DNA form, the CDR3 reads TGTGCCAGCAGACCCACAGGGGGCGGTTGGACAGATACGCAGTATTTT. This sequence encodes CASRPTGGGWTDTQYF.

In its sample, this clonotype was seen a few times. The chain is built from TRBV7-9 and TRBJ2-2, with 7 positions matching TRBD2. The CDR3 runs 16 residues. V trimming: 5 bases; J trimming: 3 bases; junction bases outside the gene matches: 9. Germline CDR1 reads SEHNR; CDR2 reads FQNEAQ (reference sequence). The CDR3 region has the DNA TGTGCCAGCAGCGCCCTGGGGGGGTCTGACACCGGGGAGCTGTTTTTT. This gives the protein CASSALGGSDTGELFF.